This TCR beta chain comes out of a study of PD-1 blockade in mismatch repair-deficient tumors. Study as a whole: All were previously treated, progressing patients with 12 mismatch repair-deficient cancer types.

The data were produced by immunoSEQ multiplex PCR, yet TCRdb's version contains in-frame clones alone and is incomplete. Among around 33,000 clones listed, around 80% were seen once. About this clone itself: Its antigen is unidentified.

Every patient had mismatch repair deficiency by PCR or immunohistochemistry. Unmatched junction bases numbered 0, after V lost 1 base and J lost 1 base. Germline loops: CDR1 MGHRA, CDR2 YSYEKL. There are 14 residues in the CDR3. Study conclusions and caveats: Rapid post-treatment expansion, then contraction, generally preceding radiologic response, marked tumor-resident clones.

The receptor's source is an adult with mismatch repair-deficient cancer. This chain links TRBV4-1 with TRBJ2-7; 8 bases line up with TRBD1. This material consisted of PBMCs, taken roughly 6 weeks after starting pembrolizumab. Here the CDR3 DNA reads TGCGCCAGCAGCCAAGGACAGGGGTCCTACGAGCAGTACTTC. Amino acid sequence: CASSQGQGSYEQYF.